This T cell receptor beta chain was captured in a study of blood T cell repertoires in COVID-19. The data were produced by immunoSEQ multiplex PCR, yet TCRdb's version contains in-frame clones alone and is incomplete. The sample includes hundreds of thousands of clones, 88% of them seen just once. V lost 1 base to trimming and J lost 2 bases, with 14 bases between them. Germline CDR1 reads SGHTA; CDR2 reads FQGNSA. The CDR3 contains 16 residues. V gene TRBV7-2 combines with J gene TRBJ1-2, with D possibly TRBD1 on 5 matching bases. The sequence derives from a man older than 75 with acute or convalescent COVID-19. Sequencing input: peripheral blood. CDR3 DNA: TGTGCCAGCAGCTTAGAGGGGCCGAACAACAACTATGGCTACACCTTC. It codes for CASSLEGPNNNYGYTF. The whole variable domain, remainder taken from reference TRBV7-2 and TRBJ1-2, is GAGVSQSPSNKVTEKGKDVELRCDPISGHTALYWYRQSLGQGLEFLIYFQGNSAPDKSGLPSDRFSAERTGGSVSTLTIQRTQQEDSAVYLCASSLEGPNNNYGYTFGSGTRLTVV.